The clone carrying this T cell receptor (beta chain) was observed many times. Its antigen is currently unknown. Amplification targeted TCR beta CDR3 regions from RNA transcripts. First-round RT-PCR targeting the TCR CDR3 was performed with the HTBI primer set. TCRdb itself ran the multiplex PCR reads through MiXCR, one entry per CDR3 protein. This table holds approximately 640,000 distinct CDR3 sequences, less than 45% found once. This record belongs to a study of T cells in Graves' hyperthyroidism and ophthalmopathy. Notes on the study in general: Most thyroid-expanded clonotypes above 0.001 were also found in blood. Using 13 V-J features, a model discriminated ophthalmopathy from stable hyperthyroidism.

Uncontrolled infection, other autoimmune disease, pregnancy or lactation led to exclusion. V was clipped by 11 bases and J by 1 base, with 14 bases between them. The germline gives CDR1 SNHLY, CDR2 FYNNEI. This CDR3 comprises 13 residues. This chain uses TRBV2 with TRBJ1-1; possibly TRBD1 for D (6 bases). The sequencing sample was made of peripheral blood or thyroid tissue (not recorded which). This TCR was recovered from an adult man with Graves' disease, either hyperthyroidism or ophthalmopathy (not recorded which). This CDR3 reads CASTGTPNTEAFF. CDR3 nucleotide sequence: TGTGCCTCTACCGGGACACCGAACACTGAAGCTTTCTTT.